The 30 T cell receptor beta chains listed next were all sequenced from one sample in a study of vaccination effects on CD4 cells after COVID-19 (dated by TCRdb to the early 2020s). After 10 days of culture, CD4+ T cells were isolated with the EasySep CD4+ T cell isolation kit. Participants received two doses of either the BNT162b2 or the mRNA-1273 mRNA SARS-CoV-2 vaccine. The method was the immunoSEQ multiplex PCR assay. Entries here come from immuneACCESS through TCRdb and include only in-frame sequences with V and J called. Some clones fail to appear in such tables; in the studies checked, an unresolved V gene covers under half of the shortfall, and the cause of the remainder is unknown. The sample table shows 57,000 or so clones, and 78% are seen once. The ten largest clones add up to 3.5% to 5% of the sample. Which antigens these TCRs recognize remains unknown. This sample comprised CD4+ T cells from PBMCs cultured without peptide, obtained after COVID-19 vaccination. All receptors come from a human donor who received a COVID-19 vaccine.

The genes are TRBV29-1 and TRBJ2-3; no clear D gene. V was shortened by 5 bases and J by 5 bases, with 14 bases between the two germline ends. The CDR3 sequence is 13 residues long. Looked up from germline, CDR1 is SQVTM and CDR2 is ANQGSEA. CDR3 region: CSVNGHVGDTQYF. The CDR3 coding sequence is TGCAGCGTTAACGGGCATGTGGGAGATACGCAGTATTTT.

In its sample, this clone was seen once. V and J are TRBV2 and TRBJ2-7, with 12 bases fitting TRBD2. Germline lookup yields CDR1 SNHLY and CDR2 FYNNEI. CDR3 size: 16 residues. With V trimmed by 6 bases and J by 1 base, 7 bases remained unmatched. CDR3 DNA sequence: TGTGCCAGCAGGGGGGGACTAGCGGGTGCGTCCTACGAGCAGTACTTC. Its protein product is CASRGGLAGASYEQYF.

CDR3 bases: TGTGCCAGCTCACCGTCTCTGGGGATGGGGGGCTACACCTTC. It is translated as CASSPSLGMGGYTF. The chain has TRBV18 and TRBJ1-2; D gene ambiguous. Germline values: CDR1 KGHSH, CDR2 LQKENI. CDR3 length equals 14 residues. Trimming shortened V by 3 bases and J by 8 bases, and 16 bases separated the two germline ends.

This clone was seen a few times. CDR3 sequence reads: CASSQSPGVGEAFF. DNA of the CDR3: TGCGCCAGCAGCCAATCCCCAGGGGTGGGTGAAGCTTTCTTT. The chain carries TRBV4-3 and TRBJ1-1; the D gene is possibly TRBD1 (6 bases). This CDR3 is built from 14 residues. Germline CDR1 LGHNA, CDR2 YSLEER. V was trimmed by 2 bases and J by 7 bases, leaving 14 bases between them.

The chain links TRBV4-2 to TRBJ1-1; 11 nucleotides line up with TRBD1. The CDR3 has 14 residues. Per germline, CDR1 LGHNA and CDR2 YNFKEQ. J was trimmed by 11 bases and V by 6 bases; bases with no gene match: 11. CDR3 sequence: CASRHPGQGGKAFF. CDR3 DNA: TGTGCCAGCAGACATCCGGGACAGGGGGGGAAGGCTTTCTTT.

The chain recombines TRBV19 with TRBJ2-4; D remains ambiguous. The CDR3 sequence is 12 residues long. Trimming removed 5 bases from V and 1 base from J, with 3 bases in between. Looked up from germline, CDR1 is LNHDA and CDR2 is SQIVND (reference sequence). The CDR3 is CASSFAKNIQYF. The CDR3 DNA reads as TGTGCCAGTAGTTTTGCCAAAAACATTCAGTACTTC.

This chain connects TRBV18 to TRBJ2-7; D not resolved. CDR1 is KGHSH and CDR2 is LQKENI in the germline V gene. V lost 0 bases and J 3 bases, leaving 6 bases between the germline ends. The CDR3 loop spans 13 amino acids. CDR3 sequence: CASSPPTGYEQYF. CDR3 bases: TGTGCCAGCTCACCACCTACGGGCTACGAGCAGTACTTC.

This clone was picked up a small number of times. V gene TRBV27 combines with J gene TRBJ2-3; 10 bases align to TRBD1. From germline, CDR1 is MNHEY and CDR2 SMNVEV (reference sequence). This CDR3 comprises 17 residues. J was trimmed by 3 bases and V by 6 bases; bases with no gene match: 12. The CDR3 here is CASRPPPGTGETDTQYF. The CDR3 DNA reads TGTGCCAGCAGGCCGCCCCCCGGGACAGGGGAAACAGATACGCAGTATTTT.

This clone was seen only once. Other DNA sequences in the sample encode the same CDR3. The chain carries TRBV29-1 and TRBJ1-5, with TRBD1 identical over 10 bases. CDR1 and CDR2 from the germline V gene are SQVTM and ANQGSEA. V gave up 6 bases and J gave up 5 bases; unmatched junction bases: 4. The CDR3 loop spans 13 amino acids. The DNA of the CDR3 is TGCAGCGTCCGGGACAGGGGAGATCAGCCCCAGCATTTT. It specifies CSVRDRGDQPQHF.

The chain uses TRBV7-8 and TRBJ2-7, with D tentatively TRBD1 (5 bases). CDR1 and CDR2 (germline): SGHVS, FQNEAQ. V was shortened by 6 bases and J by 3 bases, with 18 bases between the two germline ends. The CDR3 length is 15 residues. The CDR3 loop reads CASRAQTGFYYEQYF. The CDR3 region has the DNA TGTGCCAGCAGGGCACAAACAGGATTCTACTACGAGCAGTACTTC.

The chain couples TRBV9 to TRBJ2-1; D is tentatively TRBD1 or TRBD2 (5 bases each). The V gene's germline CDR1 is SGDLS and CDR2 YYNGEE. The CDR3 extends over 16 amino acids. Between the trimmed V and J ends, which lost 3 bases and 3 bases, there was a span of 16 bases. This CDR3 reads CASSANRDGLYNEQFF. The CDR3, as DNA: TGTGCCAGCAGCGCGAACCGGGACGGCCTCTACAATGAGCAGTTCTTC.

In its sample, this clone was seen a few times. The chain employs TRBV7-2 and TRBJ1-4; the match to TRBD1 covers 9 bases. Germline V gene sequence: CDR1 SGHTA, CDR2 FQGNSA. The V and J ends lost 5 bases and 5 bases, in that order; junction bases with no gene match: 6. There are 15 residues in the CDR3. This CDR3 reads CASSPGTGSNEKLFF. In nucleotides, the CDR3 is TGTGCCAGCAGCCCAGGGACAGGGTCGAATGAAAAACTGTTTTTT.

The chain has TRBV14 and TRBJ2-1; D remains ambiguous. V lost 3 bases to trimming and J lost 5 bases, with 5 bases between them. CDR3 length equals 12 residues. Looked up from germline, CDR1 is SGHDN and CDR2 is FVKESK. CDR3 amino acids: CASSHAHNEQFF. Here the CDR3 DNA reads TGTGCCAGCAGCCACGCGCACAATGAGCAGTTCTTC.

This chain uses TRBV7-8 with TRBJ1-1; D perhaps matches TRBD1 (5 bases). Germline V gene sequence: CDR1 SGHVS, CDR2 FQNEAQ. Trimming removed 1 base from V and 3 bases from J, with 21 bases in between. The CDR3 is 18 amino acids. The DNA for the CDR3 is TGTGCCAGCAGCTTAGGAGGGTGGGGGACGACTAGGGACACTGAAGCTTTCTTT. This codes for CASSLGGWGTTRDTEAFF.

The rearrangement joins TRBV5-4 to TRBJ1-1; tentatively, D is TRBD1 (5 bases). The germline V gene has CDR1 SGHNT and CDR2 YYREEE (reference sequence). CDR3 size: 17 residues. V was clipped by 4 bases and J by 0 bases, with 19 bases between them. The CDR3 nucleotides are TGTGCCAGCAGCGGGACGGCAGTCGGCAGGGTGAACACTGAAGCTTTCTTT. Translation: CASSGTAVGRVNTEAFF. The variable domain in full, with the rest retrieved from reference TRBV5-4 and TRBJ1-1, is ETGVTQSPTHLIKTRGQQVTLRCSSQSGHNTVSWYQQALGQGPQFIFQYYREEENGRGNFPPRFSGLQFPNYSSELNVNALELDDSALYLCASSGTAVGRVNTEAFFGQGTRLTVV.

This rearrangement joins TRBV2 to TRBJ1-2; TRBD1 might be the D (5 bases). V was shortened by 3 bases and J by 5 bases, with 16 bases between the two germline ends. Germline CDR1 reads SNHLY; CDR2 reads FYNNEI. The CDR3 has 15 amino acids. In DNA, the CDR3 is TGTGCCAGCAGTGAGGTCATCGGGGCTTCTTATGGCTACACCTTC. Amino acid sequence: CASSEVIGASYGYTF.

This clone is a singleton in its sample. The V gene is TRBV19, the J gene TRBJ2-1; D assignment may be TRBD1 or TRBD2 (6 bases each). The CDR3 runs 15 residues. V gave up 3 bases and J gave up 6 bases, with 15 bases separating them. CDR1 and CDR2 (germline): LNHDA, SQIVND (reference sequence). CDR3 sequence: CASSMNIGGLNEQFF. In DNA, the CDR3 is TGTGCCAGTAGTATGAACATCGGGGGCCTCAATGAGCAGTTCTTC. The full variable domain, completed using reference TRBV19 and TRBJ2-1, is DGGITQSPKYLFRKEGQNVTLSCEQNLNHDAMYWYRQDPGQGLRLIYYSQIVNDFQKGDIAEGYSVSREKKESFPLTVTSAQKNPTAFYLCASSMNIGGLNEQFFGPGTRLTVL.

This chain links TRBV7-2 with TRBJ2-7; no reliable D call. The CDR3 runs 13 residues. V lost 5 bases, J lost 7 bases, and 15 bases lay in between. The V gene's germline CDR1 is SGHTA and CDR2 FQGNSA. The DNA for the CDR3 is TGTGCCAGCAGCATTCCCATACAGAGTGAGCAGTACTTC. Its protein product is CASSIPIQSEQYF.

Notes on this clone: At one of its ends the junction is not consistent with the germline gene, which may arise from a read error. The V gene is TRBV2, the J gene TRBJ1-1, with D tentatively TRBD1 (6 bases). Germline V lookup: CDR1 SNHLY, CDR2 FYNNEI. CDR3 size: 15 residues. The CDR3 nucleotides read TGTGCCAGCAGGGAAGGGGGGACGGGGAACACTGAAGCTTTCTTT. Its translation is CASREGGTGNTEAFF.

The V call is TRBV5-8, the J call TRBJ1-5, with unresolved D. The ends were cut back, 4 bases at V and 2 bases at J, with 13 bases in the middle. The CDR3 covers 15 residues. The V gene's germline CDR1 is SGHTS and CDR2 YDEGEE. The CDR3 DNA is TGTGCCAGCAGCGCCCGAATTTACGGCAATCAGCCCCAGCATTTT. It specifies CASSARIYGNQPQHF.

This clone appeared a single time. This rearrangement joins TRBV4-2 to TRBJ1-2, with TRBD1 as a possible D gene (5 bases). The V and J ends lost 0 bases and 4 bases respectively, with 12 bases between them. Germline CDR1 and CDR2: LGHNA and YNFKEQ. The CDR3 has 15 residues. The CDR3 loop reads CASSQERQGGYGYTF. The CDR3 DNA reads as TGTGCCAGCAGCCAAGAACGTCAGGGAGGCTATGGCTACACCTTC.

V and J are TRBV7-2 and TRBJ2-5, with D perhaps TRBD1 (6 bases). Germline V gene lookup returns CDR1 SGHTA and CDR2 FQGNSA. The CDR3 consists of 14 residues. Trimming took 1 base from V and 7 from J, leaving 13 bases between them. The CDR3 spells CASSLEVTGGTQYF. The CDR3 nucleotides are TGTGCCAGCAGCTTAGAGGTGACAGGTGGGACCCAGTACTTC.

The chain uses TRBV19 and TRBJ1-4, with 8 nucleotides matching TRBD1. The CDR3 has 17 residues. Trimming removed 4 bases from V and 1 base from J; junction bases left unmatched: 8. Germline CDR1 LNHDA, CDR2 SQIVND (reference sequence). The CDR3 bases are TGTGCCAGTAGTACCCACAGGGGGGGAAGAACTAATGAAAAACTGTTTTTT. This encodes CASSTHRGGRTNEKLFF. Full variable domain (outside the CDR3, taken from reference TRBV19 and TRBJ1-4): DGGITQSPKYLFRKEGQNVTLSCEQNLNHDAMYWYRQDPGQGLRLIYYSQIVNDFQKGDIAEGYSVSREKKESFPLTVTSAQKNPTAFYLCASSTHRGGRTNEKLFFGSGTQLSVL.

Turning to this clone: Other DNA sequences in the sample encode the same CDR3. The chain carries TRBV9 and TRBJ2-5; TRBD2 matches at 9 bases. Germline CDR1 is SGDLS and CDR2 is YYNGEE. This CDR3 contains 17 residues. Trimming removed 2 bases from V and 1 base from J; junction bases left unmatched: 9. CDR3 in DNA: TGTGCCAGCAGCGTTTCGTCGAGCGGGAGGATCCAAGAGACCCAGTACTTC. Amino acid sequence: CASSVSSSGRIQETQYF.

The chain combines TRBV7-2 with TRBJ1-6, with D perhaps TRBD1 (5 bases). The CDR3 is made up of 15 amino acids. The V gene lost 1 base and the J gene lost 1 base, with 5 bases spanning the gap. Per germline, CDR1 SGHTA and CDR2 FQGNSA. CDR3 protein: CASSLEGSYNSPLHF. The CDR3 DNA is TGTGCCAGCAGCTTAGAGGGGTCCTATAATTCACCCCTCCACTTT.

This clone occurred a few times. This chain uses TRBV9 with TRBJ2-7; D might be TRBD2 (6 bases). Germline V gives CDR1 SGDLS, CDR2 YYNGEE. The CDR3 extends over 13 amino acids. V gave up 0 bases and J gave up 7 bases, with 11 bases separating them. The CDR3 loop reads CASSVAVADEQYF. CDR3 nucleotide sequence: TGTGCCAGCAGCGTAGCGGTAGCGGATGAGCAGTACTTC.

The chain combines TRBV28 with TRBJ2-1; TRBD1 might be the D (6 bases). V lost 4 bases, J lost 12 bases, and 16 bases lay in between. CDR1 and CDR2 from the germline V gene are MDHEN and SYDVKM. The CDR3 is 13 amino acids. For the CDR3, the DNA is TGTGCCAGCAGTTCCCCAGGGGCGGTTGGGCAGTTCTTC. This encodes CASSSPGAVGQFF.

The V and J genes are TRBV29-1 and TRBJ2-7; no definite D call. The germline CDR1 and CDR2 sequences are SQVTM and ANQGSEA. The CDR3 is 11 amino acids. V dropped 7 bases and J dropped 6 bases, with 13 bases sitting between them. The CDR3 bases are TGCAGCGCAGGACCCCCCACCGAGCAGTACTTC. Its protein product is CSAGPPTEQYF.

The chain links TRBV7-9 to TRBJ2-1; perhaps D is TRBD1 or TRBD2 (5 bases each). CDR1 SEHNR and CDR2 FQNEAQ come from the germline V gene (reference sequence). The germline V and J ends were trimmed by 5 bases and 0 bases, with 14 bases remaining between them. CDR3 length: 16 residues. CDR3 coding DNA: TGTGCCAGCAGCCTACGCCGGGACGCCTCCTACAATGAGCAGTTCTTC. Amino acid sequence: CASSLRRDASYNEQFF.

This chain joins TRBV30 and TRBJ2-1; TRBD2 agrees at 12 bases. From germline, CDR1 is GTSNPN and CDR2 SVGIG (reference sequence). V lost 3 bases, J lost 8 bases, and 20 bases stayed unmatched. The CDR3 loop spans 19 amino acids. CDR3 region: CAWSSWAVQTSGGYHEQFF. Here the CDR3 DNA reads TGTGCCTGGAGCTCCTGGGCGGTACAGACTAGCGGGGGATATCATGAGCAGTTCTTC.